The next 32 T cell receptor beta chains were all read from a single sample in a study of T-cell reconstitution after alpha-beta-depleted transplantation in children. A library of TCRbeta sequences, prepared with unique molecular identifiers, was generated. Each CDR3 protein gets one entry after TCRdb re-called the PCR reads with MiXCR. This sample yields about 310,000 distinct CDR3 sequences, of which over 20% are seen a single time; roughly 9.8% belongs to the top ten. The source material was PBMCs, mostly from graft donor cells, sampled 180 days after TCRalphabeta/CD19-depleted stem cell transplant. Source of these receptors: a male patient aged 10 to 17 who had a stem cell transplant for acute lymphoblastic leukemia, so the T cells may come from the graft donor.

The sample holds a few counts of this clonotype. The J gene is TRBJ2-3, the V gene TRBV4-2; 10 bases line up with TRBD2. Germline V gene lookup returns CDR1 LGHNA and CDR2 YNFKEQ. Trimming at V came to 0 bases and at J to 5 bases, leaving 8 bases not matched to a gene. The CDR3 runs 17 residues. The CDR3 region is CASSQEGLAEGGDTQYF. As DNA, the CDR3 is TGTGCCAGCAGCCAAGAAGGACTAGCGGAGGGTGGAGATACGCAGTATTTT.

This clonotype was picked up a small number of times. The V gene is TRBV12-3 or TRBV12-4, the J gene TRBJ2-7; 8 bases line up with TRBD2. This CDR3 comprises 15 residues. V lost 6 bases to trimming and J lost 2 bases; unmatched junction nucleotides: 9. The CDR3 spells CASSRLAGQAYEQYF. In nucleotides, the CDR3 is TGTGCCAGCAGCCGCCTAGCGGGCCAGGCCTACGAGCAGTACTTC.

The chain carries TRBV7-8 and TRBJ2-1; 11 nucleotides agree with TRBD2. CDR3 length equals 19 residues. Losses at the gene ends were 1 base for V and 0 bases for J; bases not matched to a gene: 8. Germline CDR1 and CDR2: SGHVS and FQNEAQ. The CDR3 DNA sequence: TGTGCCAGCAGCTTAGTAACTAGCGGGAGTTTGGGCTCCTACAATGAGCAGTTCTTC. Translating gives CASSLVTSGSLGSYNEQFF.

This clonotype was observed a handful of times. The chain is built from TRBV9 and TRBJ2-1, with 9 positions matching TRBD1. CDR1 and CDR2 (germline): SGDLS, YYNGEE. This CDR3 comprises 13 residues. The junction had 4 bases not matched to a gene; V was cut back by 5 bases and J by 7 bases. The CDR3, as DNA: TGTGCCAGCAGTCCCGGGACAGGGAATGAGCAGTTCTTC. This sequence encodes CASSPGTGNEQFF. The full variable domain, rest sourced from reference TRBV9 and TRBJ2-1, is DSGVTQTPKHLITATGQRVTLRCSPRSGDLSVYWYQQSLDQGLQFLIQYYNGEERAKGNILERFSAQQFPDLHSELNLSSLELGDSALYFCASSPGTGNEQFFGPGTRLTVL.

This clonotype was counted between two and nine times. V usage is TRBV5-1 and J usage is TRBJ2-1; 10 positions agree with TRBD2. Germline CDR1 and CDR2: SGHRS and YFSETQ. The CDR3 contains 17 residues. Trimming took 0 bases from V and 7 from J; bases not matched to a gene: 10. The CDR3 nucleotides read TGCGCCAGCAGCTTGGCCCCTCGGAGCGGGAGGGCGAATGAGCAGTTCTTC. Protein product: CASSLAPRSGRANEQFF.

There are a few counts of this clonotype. CDR3 in amino acids: CASSQGALGQGQETQYF. The CDR3 coding sequence is TGTGCCAGCAGCCAGGGGGCTCTGGGACAGGGCCAAGAGACCCAGTACTTC. J is TRBJ2-5 and V is TRBV3-1; 9 bases agree with TRBD1. The CDR3 contains 17 residues. Germline V gene lookup returns CDR1 LGHDT and CDR2 YNNKEL (reference sequence). V was pared by 3 bases and J by 1 base, with 9 bases of the junction left unmatched.

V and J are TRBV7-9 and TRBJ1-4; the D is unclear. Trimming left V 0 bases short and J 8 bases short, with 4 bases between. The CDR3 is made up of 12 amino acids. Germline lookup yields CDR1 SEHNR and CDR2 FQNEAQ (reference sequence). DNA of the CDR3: TGTGCCAGCAGCTTAGCCTGGGAAAAACTGTTTTTT. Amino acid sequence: CASSLAWEKLFF.

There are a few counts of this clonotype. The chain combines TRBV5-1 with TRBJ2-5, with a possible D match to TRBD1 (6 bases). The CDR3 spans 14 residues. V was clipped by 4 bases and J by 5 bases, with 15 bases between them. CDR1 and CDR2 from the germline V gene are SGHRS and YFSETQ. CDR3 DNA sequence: TGCGCCAGCAGCATCGAGTGGGGGCTTGAGACCCAGTACTTC. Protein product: CASSIEWGLETQYF. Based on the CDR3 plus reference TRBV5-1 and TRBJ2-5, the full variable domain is KAGVTQTPRYLIKTRGQQVTLSCSPISGHRSVSWYQQTPGQGLQFLFEYFSETQRNKGNFPGRFSGRQFSNSRSEMNVSTLELGDSALYLCASSIEWGLETQYFGPGTRLLVL.

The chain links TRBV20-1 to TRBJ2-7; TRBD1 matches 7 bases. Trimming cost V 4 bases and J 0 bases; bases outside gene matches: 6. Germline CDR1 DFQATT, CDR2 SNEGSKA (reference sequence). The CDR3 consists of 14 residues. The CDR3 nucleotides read TGCAGTGCTAATAACAGGGGAGACTCCTACGAGCAGTACTTC. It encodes CSANNRGDSYEQYF.

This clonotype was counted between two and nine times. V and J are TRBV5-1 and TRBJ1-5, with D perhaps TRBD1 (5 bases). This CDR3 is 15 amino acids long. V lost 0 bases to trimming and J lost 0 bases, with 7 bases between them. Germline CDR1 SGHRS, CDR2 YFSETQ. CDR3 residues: CASSLGGPSNQPQHF. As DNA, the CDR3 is TGCGCCAGCAGCTTGGGGGGCCCTAGCAATCAGCCCCAGCATTTT. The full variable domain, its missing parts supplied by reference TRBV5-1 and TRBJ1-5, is KAGVTQTPRYLIKTRGQQVTLSCSPISGHRSVSWYQQTPGQGLQFLFEYFSETQRNKGNFPGRFSGRQFSNSRSEMNVSTLELGDSALYLCASSLGGPSNQPQHFGDGTRLSIL.

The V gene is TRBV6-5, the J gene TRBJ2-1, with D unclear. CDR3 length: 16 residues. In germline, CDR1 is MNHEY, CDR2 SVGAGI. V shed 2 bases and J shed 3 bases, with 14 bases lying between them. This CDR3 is CASSYKSVLLYNEQFF. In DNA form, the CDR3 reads TGTGCCAGCAGTTACAAAAGCGTGCTTCTCTACAATGAGCAGTTCTTC.

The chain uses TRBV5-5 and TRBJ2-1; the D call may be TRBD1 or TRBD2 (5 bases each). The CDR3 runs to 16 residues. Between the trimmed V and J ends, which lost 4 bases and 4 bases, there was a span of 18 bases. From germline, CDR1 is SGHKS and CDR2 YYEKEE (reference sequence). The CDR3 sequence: CASSGGGGFAYNEQFF. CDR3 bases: TGTGCCAGCAGCGGGGGTGGGGGATTCGCTTACAATGAGCAGTTCTTC.

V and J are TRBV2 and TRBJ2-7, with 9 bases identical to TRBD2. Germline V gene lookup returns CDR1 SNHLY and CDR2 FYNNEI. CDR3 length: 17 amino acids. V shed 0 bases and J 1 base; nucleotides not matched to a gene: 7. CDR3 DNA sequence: TGTGCCAGCAGTGAAGCTGGAGGACTAGCGCTTTCCTACGAGCAGTACTTC. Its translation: CASSEAGGLALSYEQYF.

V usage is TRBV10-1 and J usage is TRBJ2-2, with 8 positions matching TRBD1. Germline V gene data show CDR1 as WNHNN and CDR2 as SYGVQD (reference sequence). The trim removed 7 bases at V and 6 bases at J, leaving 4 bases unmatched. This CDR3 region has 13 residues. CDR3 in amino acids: CASNRQGSGELFF. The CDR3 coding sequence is TGCGCCAGCAACAGACAGGGGTCCGGGGAGCTGTTTTTT.

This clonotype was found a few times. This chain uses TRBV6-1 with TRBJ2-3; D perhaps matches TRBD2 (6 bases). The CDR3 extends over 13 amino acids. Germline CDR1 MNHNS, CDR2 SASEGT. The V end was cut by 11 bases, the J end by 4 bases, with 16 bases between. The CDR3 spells CAGRTATSDTQYF. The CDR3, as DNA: TGTGCCGGGAGGACGGCTACCTCAGATACGCAGTATTTT.

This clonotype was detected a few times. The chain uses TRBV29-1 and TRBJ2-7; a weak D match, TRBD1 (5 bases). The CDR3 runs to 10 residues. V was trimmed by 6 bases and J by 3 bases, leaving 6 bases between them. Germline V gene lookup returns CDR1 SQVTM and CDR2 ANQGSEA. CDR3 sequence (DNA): TGCAGCGTAGGGGACTACGAGCAGTACTTC. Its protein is CSVGDYEQYF.

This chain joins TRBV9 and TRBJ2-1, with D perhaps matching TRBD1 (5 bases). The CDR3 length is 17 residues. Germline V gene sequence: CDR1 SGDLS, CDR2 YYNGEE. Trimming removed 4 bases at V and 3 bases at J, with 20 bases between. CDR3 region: CASSSRSLTANYNEQFF. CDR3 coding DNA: TGTGCCAGCAGCTCCCGTTCCCTGACAGCAAACTACAATGAGCAGTTCTTC.

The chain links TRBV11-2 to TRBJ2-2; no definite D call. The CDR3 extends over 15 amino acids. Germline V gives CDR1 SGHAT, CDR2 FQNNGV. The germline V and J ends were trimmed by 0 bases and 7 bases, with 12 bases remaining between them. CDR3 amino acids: CASSLDYGLNGELFF. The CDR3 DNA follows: TGTGCCAGCAGCTTAGACTACGGGTTAAACGGGGAGCTGTTTTTT.

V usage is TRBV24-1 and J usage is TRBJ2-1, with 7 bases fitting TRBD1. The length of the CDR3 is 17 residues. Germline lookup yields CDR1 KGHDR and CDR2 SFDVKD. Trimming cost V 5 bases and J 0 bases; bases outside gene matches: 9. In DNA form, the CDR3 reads TGTGCCACCAGTGGGTATGCCAGGGGGAGCTCCTACAATGAGCAGTTCTTC. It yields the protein CATSGYARGSSYNEQFF.

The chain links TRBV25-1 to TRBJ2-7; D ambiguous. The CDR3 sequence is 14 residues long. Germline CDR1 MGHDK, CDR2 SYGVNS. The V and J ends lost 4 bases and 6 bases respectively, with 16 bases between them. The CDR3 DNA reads TGTGCCAGCAGTGGATGGAATAGGTCGGGCGAGCAGTACTTC. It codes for CASSGWNRSGEQYF.

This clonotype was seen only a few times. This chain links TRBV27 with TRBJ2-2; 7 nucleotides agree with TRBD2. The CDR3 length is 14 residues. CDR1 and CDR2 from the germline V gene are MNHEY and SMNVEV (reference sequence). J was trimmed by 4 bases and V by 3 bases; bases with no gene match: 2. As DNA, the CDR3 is TGTGCCAGCAGTTTCGGGGGGAGCACCGGGGAGCTGTTTTTT. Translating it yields CASSFGGSTGELFF.

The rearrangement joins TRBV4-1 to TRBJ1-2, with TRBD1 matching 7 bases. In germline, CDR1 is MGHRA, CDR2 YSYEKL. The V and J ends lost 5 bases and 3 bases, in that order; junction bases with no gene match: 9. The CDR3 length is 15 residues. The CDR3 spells CASSLHWTGDYGYTF. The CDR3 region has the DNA TGCGCCAGCAGCTTACACTGGACAGGCGACTATGGCTACACCTTC.

The CDR3 loop is CASSFKSPDTQYF. The CDR3 nucleotides read TGCGCCAGCAGCTTTAAAAGCCCAGATACGCAGTATTTT. This sequence joins TRBV5-1 and TRBJ2-3; D gene uncertain. The CDR3 sequence is 13 residues long. Per germline, CDR1 SGHRS and CDR2 YFSETQ. Trimming stripped 2 bases from V and 4 bases from J, with 8 bases between.

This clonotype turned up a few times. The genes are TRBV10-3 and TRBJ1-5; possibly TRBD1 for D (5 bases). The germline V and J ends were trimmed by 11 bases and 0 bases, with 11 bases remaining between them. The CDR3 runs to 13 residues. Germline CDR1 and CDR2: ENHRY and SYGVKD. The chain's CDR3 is CASQQVSNQPQHF. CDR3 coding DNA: TGTGCCTCGCAACAGGTTAGCAATCAGCCCCAGCATTTT.

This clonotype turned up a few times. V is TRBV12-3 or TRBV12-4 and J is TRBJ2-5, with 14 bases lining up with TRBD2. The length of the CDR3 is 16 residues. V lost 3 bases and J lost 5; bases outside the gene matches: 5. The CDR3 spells CASSFQGLAGVETQYF. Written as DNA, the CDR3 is TGTGCCAGCAGTTTTCAGGGACTAGCGGGAGTGGAGACCCAGTACTTC.

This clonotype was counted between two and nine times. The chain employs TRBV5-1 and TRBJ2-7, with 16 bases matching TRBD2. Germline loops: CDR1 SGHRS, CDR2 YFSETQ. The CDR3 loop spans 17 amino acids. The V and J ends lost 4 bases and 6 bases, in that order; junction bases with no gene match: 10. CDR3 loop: CASSLGTSGRAFGEQYF. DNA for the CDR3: TGCGCCAGCAGCCTTGGGACTAGCGGGAGGGCCTTTGGCGAGCAGTACTTC.

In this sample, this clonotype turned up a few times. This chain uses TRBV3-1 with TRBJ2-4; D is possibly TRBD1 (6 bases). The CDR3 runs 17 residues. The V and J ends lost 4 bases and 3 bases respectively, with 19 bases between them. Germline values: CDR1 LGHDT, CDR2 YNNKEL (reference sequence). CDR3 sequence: CASSPSYPGQVKNIQYF. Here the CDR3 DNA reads TGTGCCAGCAGCCCTTCCTACCCGGGACAAGTCAAAAACATTCAGTACTTC.

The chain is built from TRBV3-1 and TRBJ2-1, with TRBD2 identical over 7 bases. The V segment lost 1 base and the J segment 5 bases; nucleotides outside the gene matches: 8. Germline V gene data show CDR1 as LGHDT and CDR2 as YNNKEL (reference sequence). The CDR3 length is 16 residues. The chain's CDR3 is CASSQGYGRRNNEQFF. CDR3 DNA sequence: TGTGCCAGCAGCCAAGGGTACGGGAGGAGGAACAATGAGCAGTTCTTC.

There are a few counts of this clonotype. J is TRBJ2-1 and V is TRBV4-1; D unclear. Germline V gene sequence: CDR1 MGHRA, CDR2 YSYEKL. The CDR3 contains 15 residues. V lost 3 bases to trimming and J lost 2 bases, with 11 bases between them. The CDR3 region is CASSHNLRPYNEQFF. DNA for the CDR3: TGCGCCAGCAGCCACAATTTAAGACCCTACAATGAGCAGTTCTTC.

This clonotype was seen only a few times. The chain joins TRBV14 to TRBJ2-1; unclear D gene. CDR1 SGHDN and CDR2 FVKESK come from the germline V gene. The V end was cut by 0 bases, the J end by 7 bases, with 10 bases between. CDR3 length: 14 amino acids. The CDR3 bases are TGTGCCAGCAGCCAAGACTTTGTCCGGAATGAGCAGTTCTTC. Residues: CASSQDFVRNEQFF.

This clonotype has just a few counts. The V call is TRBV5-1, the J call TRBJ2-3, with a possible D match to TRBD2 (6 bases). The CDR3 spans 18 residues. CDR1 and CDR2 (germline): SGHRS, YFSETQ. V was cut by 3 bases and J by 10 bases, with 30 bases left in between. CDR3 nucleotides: TGCGCCAGCAGCTCTTCTCTTTATCCCCGGGACTCGAGTTCGGCGCAGTATTTT. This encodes CASSSSLYPRDSSSAQYF.

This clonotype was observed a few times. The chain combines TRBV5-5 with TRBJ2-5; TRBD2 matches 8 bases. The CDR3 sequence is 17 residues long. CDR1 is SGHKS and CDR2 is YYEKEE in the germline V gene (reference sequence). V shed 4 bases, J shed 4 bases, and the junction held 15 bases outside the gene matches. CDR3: CASSRTTGGGRRETQYF. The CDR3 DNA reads TGTGCCAGCAGCCGTACAACCGGGGGGGGCAGAAGAGAGACCCAGTACTTC.